The present T cell receptor beta chain was sequenced within a study of blood T cell repertoires in COVID-19. Study overall: Sources were T cells, B-cell-depleted T cells, or PBMCs; the material itself was cDNA or gDNA.

The repertoire was sequenced with immunoSEQ multiplex PCR; TCRdb's copy has only in-frame clones and lacks some. The profile shows some 73,000 clones, roughly three quarters of them singletons. Enrollment of patients from Seattle took place during active infection, with longitudinal follow-up. CDR3 length: 15 residues. Trimming took off 0 bases at V and 6 bases at J, with 12 bases between the two ends. Germline CDR1 and CDR2: SGHVS and FQNEAQ. The chain carries TRBV7-8 and TRBJ1-5, with D possibly being TRBD1 (5 bases). This receptor was obtained from a man aged 65 to 79 with COVID-19, enrolled during active disease. The sequenced sample consisted of peripheral blood. CDR3 nucleotide sequence: TGTGCCAGCAGCTTAGCCGGGGACTCTCGTCAGCCCCAGCATTTT. As protein: CASSLAGDSRQPQHF.